This entry lists 14 T cell receptor beta chains sequenced from one sample in a study of cytomegalovirus exposure and HLA in healthy donors. The primer mix had 60 Vbeta and 13 Jbeta primers. TCRdb's table, derived via immunoSEQ multiplex PCR, lists solely in-frame clones and lacks some. This sample has some 200,000 clones, with around 77% found just once. The specimen sequenced was PBMCs. These receptors all stem from a female donor in good health and CMV-seronegative.

This clone has just a few counts. This rearrangement joins TRBV5-1 to TRBJ2-5; 7 nucleotides agree with TRBD1. The V segment lost 0 bases and the J segment 5 bases; nucleotides outside the gene matches: 13. Germline values: CDR1 SGHRS, CDR2 YFSETQ. The CDR3 has 17 amino acids. This chain's CDR3 is CASSLGGGAGVLETQYF. The CDR3 DNA reads TGCGCCAGCAGCTTGGGAGGGGGCGCTGGGGTTTTGGAGACCCAGTACTTC.

The chain uses TRBV11-3 and TRBJ1-1; 7 bases are shared with TRBD1. Germline-derived CDR1 and CDR2 are SGHNT and YENEEA. This CDR3 region has 17 residues. With V trimmed by 1 base and J by 2 bases, 10 bases remained unmatched. CDR3 nucleotides: TGTGCCAGCAGCTTAGGCCTATGGGGACAGCGAAACACTGAAGCTTTCTTT. Protein: CASSLGLWGQRNTEAFF.

The rearrangement joins TRBV10-2 to TRBJ1-4; D unclear. CDR3 length: 15 amino acids. Germline lookup yields CDR1 WSHSY and CDR2 SAAADI. The V end lost 0 bases, the J end lost 4 bases, and 9 bases lay between the germline ends. The DNA for the CDR3 is TGCGCCAGCAGTGAGTCGTTTCGGTTTAATGAAAAACTGTTTTTT. Protein sequence: CASSESFRFNEKLFF.

This clone has just one count. The chain is built from TRBV19 and TRBJ2-7, with TRBD1 matching over 11 bases. Trimming took 9 bases from V and 1 from J; bases not matched to a gene: 5. There are 14 residues in the CDR3. Germline assignment: CDR1 LNHDA and CDR2 SQIVND (reference sequence). The CDR3 spells CASRGQGGSYEQYF. In DNA form, the CDR3 reads TGTGCCAGCCGGGGACAGGGGGGTTCCTACGAGCAGTACTTC.

For this clone: The germline gene is not matched at one end of the junction; a read error may be the cause. This rearrangement joins TRBV5-1 to TRBJ2-2; TRBD2 agrees at 11 bases. From germline, CDR1 is SGHRS and CDR2 YFSETQ. The CDR3 consists of 17 residues. CDR3 nucleotides: TGCGCCAGCAGCTTGTTGGCTAGCGGGGGGAACGCCGGGGAGCTGTTTTTT. It translates to CASSLLASGGNAGELFF.

This chain links TRBV6-5 with TRBJ1-2; maybe TRBD1 (6 bases). Deletions cut 3 bases from V and 4 bases from J, with 9 bases between. Germline assignment: CDR1 MNHEY and CDR2 SVGAGI. The CDR3 sequence is 13 residues long. The CDR3 DNA is TGTGCCAGCAGTTATGGACAGCCCTATGGCTACACCTTC. Translation: CASSYGQPYGYTF.

The chain is built from TRBV19 and TRBJ1-4, with D possibly matching TRBD1 (6 bases). Germline assignment: CDR1 LNHDA and CDR2 SQIVND (reference sequence). This CDR3 contains 19 residues. V was trimmed by 6 bases and J by 0 bases, leaving 23 bases between them. DNA of the CDR3: TGTGCCAGTAGCAAAACCCCAGGGGACGCTAAGGCAACTAATGAAAAACTGTTTTTT. Its translation is CASSKTPGDAKATNEKLFF.

This clone was found a few times. The genes are TRBV7-2 and TRBJ2-5, with 10 nucleotides matching TRBD2. The germline gives CDR1 SGHTA, CDR2 FQGNSA. J lost 2 bases, V lost 4 bases, and 4 bases had no gene match. This CDR3 spans 15 amino acids. The CDR3: CASSYQRGGQETQYF. The CDR3 DNA sequence: TGTGCCAGCAGCTACCAGCGGGGGGGACAAGAGACCCAGTACTTC.

This clone occurred a few times. This chain connects TRBV9 to TRBJ1-1; no definite D call. Trimming stripped 0 bases from V and 0 bases from J, with 9 bases between. The germline V gene has CDR1 SGDLS and CDR2 YYNGEE. This CDR3 comprises 15 residues. The CDR3 nucleotides are TGTGCCAGCAGCGTAGATAACAAGATGAACACTGAAGCTTTCTTT. Its protein is CASSVDNKMNTEAFF.

The V and J genes are TRBV5-7 and TRBJ1-6; D uncertain. TRBV5-7 is an open reading frame, and its role is uncertain. V gave up 4 bases and J gave up 9 bases, with 14 bases separating them. This CDR3 is 14 amino acids long. The CDR3 DNA is TGTGCCAGCAGCGTGGGTCCGAGAGGTTCACCCCTCCACTTT. It yields the protein CASSVGPRGSPLHF.

The chain carries TRBV7-9 and TRBJ2-7, with a weak D call TRBD2 (6 bases). V was trimmed by 1 base and J by 4 bases, leaving 11 bases between them. Germline V CDR1 and CDR2: SEHNR, FQNEAQ (reference sequence). The CDR3 length is 14 residues. The CDR3 DNA is TGTGCCAGCAGCTTAGTTGATCGGGGGTACGAGCAGTACTTC. It specifies CASSLVDRGYEQYF.

The chain carries TRBV14 and TRBJ2-2, with D hard to call. The CDR3 sequence is 14 residues long. Germline V lookup: CDR1 SGHDN, CDR2 FVKESK. V lost 0 bases to trimming and J lost 3 bases, with 5 bases between them. The CDR3 DNA sequence: TGTGCCAGCAGCCAAGACAGGTACACCGGGGAGCTGTTTTTT. It codes for CASSQDRYTGELFF.

The CDR3 DNA reads as TGTGCCACCAGCAAATTACTCGGGGGGACCTACAATGAGCAGTTCTTC. It encodes CATSKLLGGTYNEQFF. The V gene is TRBV15, the J gene TRBJ2-1; the match to TRBD2 covers 7 bases. This CDR3 is built from 16 residues. V trimming: 4 bases; J trimming: 2 bases; junction bases outside the gene matches: 8. Germline V gives CDR1 LNHNV, CDR2 YYDKDF (reference sequence).

This chain connects TRBV6-5 to TRBJ2-7, with 11 bases lining up with TRBD2. The V gene end was trimmed by 6 bases and the J gene end by 5 bases; junction bases not matched to a gene: 3. Germline assignment: CDR1 MNHEY and CDR2 SVGAGI. The CDR3 contains 13 residues. In nucleotides, the CDR3 is TGTGCCAGCAGAATAGCGGGAGGGCACGAGCAGTACTTC. Residues: CASRIAGGHEQYF.